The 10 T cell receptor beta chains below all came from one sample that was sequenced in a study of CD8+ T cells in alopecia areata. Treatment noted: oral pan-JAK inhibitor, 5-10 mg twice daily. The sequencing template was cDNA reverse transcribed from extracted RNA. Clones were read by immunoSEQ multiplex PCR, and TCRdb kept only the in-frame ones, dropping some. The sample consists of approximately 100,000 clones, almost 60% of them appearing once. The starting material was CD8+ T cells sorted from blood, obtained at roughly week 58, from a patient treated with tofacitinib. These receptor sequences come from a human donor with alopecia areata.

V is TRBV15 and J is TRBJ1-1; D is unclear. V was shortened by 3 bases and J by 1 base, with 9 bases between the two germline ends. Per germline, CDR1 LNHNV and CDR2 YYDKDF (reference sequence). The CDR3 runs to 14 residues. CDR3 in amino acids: CATSRAKANTEAFF. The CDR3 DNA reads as TGTGCCACCAGCAGGGCGAAGGCGAACACTGAAGCTTTCTTT.

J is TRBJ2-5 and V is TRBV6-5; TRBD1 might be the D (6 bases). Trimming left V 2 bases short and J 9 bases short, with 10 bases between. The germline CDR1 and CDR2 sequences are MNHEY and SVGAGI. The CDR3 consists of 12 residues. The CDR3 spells CASSYGKGAQYF. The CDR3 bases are TGTGCCAGCAGTTACGGGAAGGGGGCCCAGTACTTC.

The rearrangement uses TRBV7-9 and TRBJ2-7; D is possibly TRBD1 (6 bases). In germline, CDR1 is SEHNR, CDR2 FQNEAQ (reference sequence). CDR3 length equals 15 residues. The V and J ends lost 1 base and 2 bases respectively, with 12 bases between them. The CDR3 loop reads CASSLGGLPPYEQYF. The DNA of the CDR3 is TGTGCCAGCAGCTTAGGGGGGCTCCCCCCCTACGAGCAGTACTTC. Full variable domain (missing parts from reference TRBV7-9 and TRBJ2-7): DTGVSQNPRHKITKRGQNVTFRCDPISEHNRLYWYRQTLGQGPEFLTYFQNEAQLEKSRLLSDRFSAERPKGSFSTLEIQRTEQGDSAMYLCASSLGGLPPYEQYFGPGTRLTVT.

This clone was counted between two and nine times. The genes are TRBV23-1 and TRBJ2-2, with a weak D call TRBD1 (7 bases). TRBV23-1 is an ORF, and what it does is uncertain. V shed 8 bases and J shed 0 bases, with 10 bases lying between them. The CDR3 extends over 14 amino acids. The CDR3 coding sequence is TGCGCCAGCCCAGGGGGGTCGAACACCGGGGAGCTGTTTTTT. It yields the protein CASPGGSNTGELFF.

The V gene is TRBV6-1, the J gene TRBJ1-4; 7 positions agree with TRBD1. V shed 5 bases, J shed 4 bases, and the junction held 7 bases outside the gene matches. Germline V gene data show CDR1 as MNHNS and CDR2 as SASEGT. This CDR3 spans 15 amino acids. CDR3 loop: CASSPTDRDNEKLFF. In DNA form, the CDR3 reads TGTGCCAGCAGTCCAACCGACAGGGATAATGAAAAACTGTTTTTT.

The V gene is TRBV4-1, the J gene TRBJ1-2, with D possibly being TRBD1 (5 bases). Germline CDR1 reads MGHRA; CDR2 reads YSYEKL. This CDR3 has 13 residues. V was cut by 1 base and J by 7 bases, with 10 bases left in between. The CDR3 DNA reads TGCGCCAGCAGCCAAGCAGGGTACTTTGGCTACACCTTC. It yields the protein CASSQAGYFGYTF.

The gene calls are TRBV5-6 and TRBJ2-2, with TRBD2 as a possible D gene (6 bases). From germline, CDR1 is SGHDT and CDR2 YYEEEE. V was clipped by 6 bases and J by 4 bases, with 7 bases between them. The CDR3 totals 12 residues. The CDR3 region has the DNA TGTGCCAGCAACGGGGGCACCGGGGAGCTGTTTTTT. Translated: CASNGGTGELFF.

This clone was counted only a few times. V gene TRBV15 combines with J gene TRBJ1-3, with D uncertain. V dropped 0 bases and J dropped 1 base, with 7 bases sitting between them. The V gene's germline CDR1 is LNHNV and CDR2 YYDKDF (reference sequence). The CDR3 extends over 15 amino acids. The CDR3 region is CATSRDRGSGNTIYF. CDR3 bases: TGTGCCACCAGCAGAGATCGTGGGTCTGGAAACACCATATATTTT.

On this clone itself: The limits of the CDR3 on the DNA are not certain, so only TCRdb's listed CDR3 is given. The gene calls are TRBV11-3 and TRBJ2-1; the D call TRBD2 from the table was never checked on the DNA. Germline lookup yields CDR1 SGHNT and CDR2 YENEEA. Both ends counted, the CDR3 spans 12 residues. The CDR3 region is CASSFGGGAPFF.

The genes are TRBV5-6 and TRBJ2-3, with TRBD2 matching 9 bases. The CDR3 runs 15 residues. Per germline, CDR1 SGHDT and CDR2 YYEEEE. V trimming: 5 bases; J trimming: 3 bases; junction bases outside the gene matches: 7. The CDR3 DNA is TGTGCCAGCAGTGCCGGGACTAGCATGACAGATACGCAGTATTTT. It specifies CASSAGTSMTDTQYF.